This T cell receptor (beta chain) stems from a study of spatial heterogeneity in lung cancer. Whole-study context: Where available, sequencing covered follow-up PBMC samples, taken at a median of around two years after resection.

From the 5' RACE reads, TCRdb called clonotypes with MiXCR, one entry per CDR3 protein. This sample has 45,000 to 55,000 distinct CDR3 sequences; around 11% occur once, and the top ten carry roughly 32%. The time point here: blood at routine non-recurrence follow-up after resection. Germline V CDR1 and CDR2: LGHDT, YNNKEL (reference sequence). The CDR3 has 18 amino acids. J lost 2 bases, V lost 0 bases, and 8 bases had no gene match. This clonotype was detected ten times or more. This chain joins TRBV3-1 and TRBJ2-7; 12 positions agree with TRBD2. The sequence was collected from a male donor with early-stage non-small cell lung cancer. The specimen was PBMCs, collected at follow-up. The CDR3 protein is CASSQDTPGLAGTYEQYF. The CDR3 DNA reads as TGTGCCAGCAGCCAAGATACTCCCGGACTAGCGGGGACCTACGAGCAGTACTTC.